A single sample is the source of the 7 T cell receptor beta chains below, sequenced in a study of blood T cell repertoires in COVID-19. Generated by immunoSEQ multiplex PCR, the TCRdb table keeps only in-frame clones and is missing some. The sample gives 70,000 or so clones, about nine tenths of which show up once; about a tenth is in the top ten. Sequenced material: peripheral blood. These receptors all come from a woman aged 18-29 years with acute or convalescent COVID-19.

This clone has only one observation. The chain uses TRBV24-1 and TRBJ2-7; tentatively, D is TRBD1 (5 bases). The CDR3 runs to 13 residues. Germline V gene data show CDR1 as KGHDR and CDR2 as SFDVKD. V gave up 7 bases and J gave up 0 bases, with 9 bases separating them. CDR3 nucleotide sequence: TGTGCCACCAGGAGACAGTCCTCCTACGAGCAGTACTTC. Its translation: CATRRQSSYEQYF.

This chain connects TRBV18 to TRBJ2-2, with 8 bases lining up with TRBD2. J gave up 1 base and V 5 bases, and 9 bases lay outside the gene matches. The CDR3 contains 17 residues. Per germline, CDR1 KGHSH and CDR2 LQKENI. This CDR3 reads CASSSPSSGRNTGELFF. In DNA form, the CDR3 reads TGTGCCAGCTCAAGCCCCTCCAGCGGGAGGAACACCGGGGAGCTGTTTTTT.

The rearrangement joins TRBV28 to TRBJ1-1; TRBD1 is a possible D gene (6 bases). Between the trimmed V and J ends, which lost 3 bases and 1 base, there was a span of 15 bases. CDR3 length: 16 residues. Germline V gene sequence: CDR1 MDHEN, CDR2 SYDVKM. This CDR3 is CASSFFSGTWNTEAFF. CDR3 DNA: TGTGCCAGCAGTTTCTTTTCGGGGACATGGAACACTGAAGCTTTCTTT.

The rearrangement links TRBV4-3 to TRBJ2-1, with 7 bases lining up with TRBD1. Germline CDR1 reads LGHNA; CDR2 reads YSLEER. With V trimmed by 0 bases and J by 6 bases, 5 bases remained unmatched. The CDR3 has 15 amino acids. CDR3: CASSQDARGPNEQFF. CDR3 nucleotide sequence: TGCGCCAGCAGCCAAGACGCGAGGGGGCCCAATGAGCAGTTCTTC.

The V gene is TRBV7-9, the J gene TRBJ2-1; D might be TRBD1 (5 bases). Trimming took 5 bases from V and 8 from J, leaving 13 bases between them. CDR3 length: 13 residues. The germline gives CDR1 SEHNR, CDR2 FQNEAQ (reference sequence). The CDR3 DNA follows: TGTGCCAGCAGCCCCCAGGGATTCTATGAGCAGTTCTTC. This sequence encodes CASSPQGFYEQFF.

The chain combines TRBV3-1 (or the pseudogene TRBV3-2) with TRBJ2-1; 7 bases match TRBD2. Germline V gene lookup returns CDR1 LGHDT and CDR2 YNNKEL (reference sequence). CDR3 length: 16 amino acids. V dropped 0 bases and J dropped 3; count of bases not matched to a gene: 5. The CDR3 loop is CASSQESAGVYNEQFF. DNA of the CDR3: TGTGCCAGCAGCCAAGAGTCTGCGGGAGTCTACAATGAGCAGTTCTTC.

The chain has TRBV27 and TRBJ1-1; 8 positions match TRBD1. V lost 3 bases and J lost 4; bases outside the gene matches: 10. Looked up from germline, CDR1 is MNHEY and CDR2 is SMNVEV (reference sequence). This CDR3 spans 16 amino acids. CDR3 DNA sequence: TGTGCCAGCAGTTTTCACCGACAACAGGGGGGCACTGAAGCTTTCTTT. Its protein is CASSFHRQQGGTEAFF.